These 20 T cell receptor beta chains originate from one sample sequenced in a study of T cells expressing NK-cell markers. TCRdb derives one entry per CDR3 protein from the 5' RACE reads, leaving out DNA. The ten most abundant clones cover about 10% of a sample with about 390,000 distinct CDR3 sequences. Sequencing used blood T cells: a sorted CD56 or NKG2C T cell subset, CD4+ or CD8+ T cells, or bulk PBMC T cells (not recorded which). These receptors came from a woman aged 45-59 years in good health.

This chain links TRBV19 with TRBJ2-3; checking the TCRdb D call of TRBD2 is not possible without DNA. The CDR3 loop spans 17 amino acids. Germline V gene lookup returns CDR1 LNHDA and CDR2 SQIVND (reference sequence). The CDR3 spells CASSIGRAGGLTDTQYF.

The rearrangement joins TRBV5-1 to TRBJ1-1. The CDR3 sequence is 14 residues long. Germline-derived CDR1 and CDR2 are SGHRS and YFSETQ. This chain's CDR3 is CASSFKNGRTEAFF. The full variable domain, its missing parts supplied by reference TRBV5-1 and TRBJ1-1, is KAGVTQTPRYLIKTRGQQVTLSCSPISGHRSVSWYQQTPGQGLQFLFEYFSETQRNKGNFPGRFSGRQFSNSRSEMNVSTLELGDSALYLCASSFKNGRTEAFFGQGTRLTVV.

The chain has TRBV7-2 and TRBJ2-5. The CDR3 extends over 15 amino acids. The germline V gene encodes CDR1 SGHTA and CDR2 FQGNSA. This CDR3 reads CASSLDRRSGGTQYF.

This chain uses TRBV3-1 with TRBJ2-7; TCRdb reports TRBD1, a call that lacks DNA to check it against. Germline values: CDR1 LGHDT, CDR2 YNNKEL (reference sequence). The CDR3 sequence is 14 residues long. CDR3: CASSSGLGDYEQYF.

The CDR3 region is CASSLDRSGANEKLFF. The chain is built from TRBV5-1 and TRBJ1-4. The germline V gene encodes CDR1 SGHRS and CDR2 YFSETQ. This CDR3 region has 16 residues.

The chain couples TRBV20-1 to TRBJ2-4; TCRdb's D call of TRBD2 is untestable without DNA. The CDR3 consists of 12 residues. The germline gives CDR1 DFQATT, CDR2 SNEGSKA (reference sequence). The CDR3 loop reads CSARDFREVQYF.

The V and J genes are TRBV6-4 and TRBJ2-2; TCRdb designates TRBD1, a call that cannot be tested without DNA. The CDR3 is 15 residues long. Germline CDR1 reads MRHNA; CDR2 reads SNTAGT. The CDR3 sequence: CATREEGAHTGELFF.

The chain combines TRBV14 with TRBJ2-1; TCRdb outputs TRBD2, but without DNA this stays unchecked. CDR1 and CDR2 from the germline V gene are SGHDN and FVKESK. The CDR3 sequence is 17 residues long. The chain's CDR3 is CASSQEPGLGTTNEQFF.

V is TRBV5-1 and J is TRBJ2-1. Germline CDR1 is SGHRS and CDR2 is YFSETQ. This CDR3 has 20 amino acids. CDR3 residues: CASSLALMSSRTKNYNEQFF.

The CDR3 spells CSVQTGRSYEQYF. The V call is TRBV29-1, the J call TRBJ2-7. This CDR3 has 13 residues. Germline V gene data show CDR1 as SQVTM and CDR2 as ANQGSEA.

J is TRBJ2-3 and V is TRBV15. This CDR3 region has 13 residues. In germline, CDR1 is LNHNV, CDR2 YYDKDF (reference sequence). The CDR3: CATSERRTDTQYF.

The chain is built from TRBV12-3 or TRBV12-4 and TRBJ1-1; TCRdb outputs TRBD1, but without DNA this stays unchecked. The CDR3 totals 15 residues. CDR3 sequence reads: CASTPRTGIGTEAFF.

This rearrangement joins TRBV6-2 or TRBV6-3 to TRBJ2-2; TCRdb proposes TRBD2, but this gene call is untestable without DNA. Germline assignment: CDR1 MNHEY and CDR2 SVGEGT. The CDR3 spans 15 residues. CDR3 in amino acids: CASSYPDYGPGELFF.

The J gene is TRBJ1-5, the V gene TRBV25-1. CDR1 and CDR2 (germline): MGHDK, SYGVNS. This CDR3 spans 12 amino acids. CDR3 in amino acids: CASSVSNQPQHF.

This rearrangement joins TRBV6-2 or TRBV6-3 to TRBJ2-7; the TRBD2 assignment by TCRdb is unverifiable without DNA. The CDR3 covers 14 residues. Germline lookup yields CDR1 MNHEY and CDR2 SVGEGT. Here the CDR3 reads CASSYPGTISEQYF.

This chain uses TRBV20-1 with TRBJ2-5. The germline gives CDR1 DFQATT, CDR2 SNEGSKA (reference sequence). This CDR3 comprises 14 residues. The CDR3 here is CSARGHINQETQYF.

The V and J genes are TRBV12-3 or TRBV12-4 and TRBJ2-1. The CDR3 has 14 residues. This CDR3 is CASNVKVSYNEQFF.

The chain's CDR3 is CSVRTGSTDTQYF. This chain uses TRBV29-1 with TRBJ2-3; with no DNA, the TCRdb D assignment of TRBD1 cannot be verified. Germline V gene lookup returns CDR1 SQVTM and CDR2 ANQGSEA. There are 13 residues in the CDR3.

The CDR3: CASSDRFEQFF. The V gene is TRBV12-3 or TRBV12-4, the J gene TRBJ2-1; TCRdb's D call of TRBD1 is untestable without DNA. This CDR3 is built from 11 residues.

The rearrangement joins TRBV20-1 to TRBJ1-6; TCRdb's D call, TRBD1, is unchecked because there is no DNA. Per the germline V gene, CDR1 is DFQATT and CDR2 is SNEGSKA (reference sequence). The CDR3 has 14 amino acids. The chain's CDR3 is CSASQRDSNSPLHF.